Shown below are 8 T cell receptor beta chains from a single sample sequenced in a study of sequential checkpoint blockade in melanoma. The treatment denotes: randomized to nivolumab then ipilimumab (arm A) or the reverse (arm B). Clones were read by immunoSEQ multiplex PCR, and TCRdb kept only the in-frame ones, dropping some. The repertoire includes some 17,000 clones, roughly two thirds of them detected once, and 10% to 15% sits in the top ten. This sample comprised CD8+ T cells sorted from blood (inferred from file names), obtained from a patient given nivolumab and ipilimumab in sequence. The receptors here all came from a human donor with melanoma.

The gene calls are TRBV2 and TRBJ2-1; 7 bases align to TRBD2. V lost 6 bases, J lost 6 bases, and 14 bases stayed unmatched. In germline, CDR1 is SNHLY, CDR2 FYNNEI. The CDR3 covers 16 residues. The CDR3 here is CASSPGREGSTNEQFF. The CDR3 DNA is TGTGCCAGCAGCCCAGGGAGGGAGGGCAGTACCAATGAGCAGTTCTTC.

This chain joins TRBV9 and TRBJ2-7, with D possibly being TRBD2 (5 bases). The germline CDR1 and CDR2 sequences are SGDLS and YYNGEE. This CDR3 spans 15 amino acids. Trimming stripped 4 bases from V and 4 bases from J, with 18 bases between. In DNA form, the CDR3 reads TGTGCCAGCAGCCCCGCGGGCGAGGCTAGATACGAGCAGTACTTC. As protein: CASSPAGEARYEQYF.

The rearrangement uses TRBV4-1 and TRBJ1-6; 7 bases match TRBD1. Germline loops: CDR1 MGHRA, CDR2 YSYEKL. CDR3 length: 16 amino acids. The junction had 11 bases not matched to a gene; V was cut back by 0 bases and J by 12 bases. The DNA of the CDR3 is TGCGCCAGCAGCCAAGAATTACAGGGGTTAATTCAACCCCTCCACTTT. Translated, it gives CASSQELQGLIQPLHF.

The rearrangement links TRBV27 to TRBJ2-1; 12 nucleotides match TRBD2. The CDR3 length is 14 residues. From germline, CDR1 is MNHEY and CDR2 SMNVEV (reference sequence). V dropped 8 bases and J dropped 4; count of bases not matched to a gene: 3. This chain's CDR3 is CASATSGGYNEQFF. CDR3 in DNA: TGTGCCAGCGCTACTAGCGGGGGGTACAATGAGCAGTTCTTC.

This clone is medium-sized within its sample. This chain links TRBV29-1 with TRBJ2-7; TRBD1 might be the D (5 bases). Trimming stripped 3 bases from V and 0 bases from J, with 15 bases between. The CDR3 extends over 15 amino acids. Per the germline V gene, CDR1 is SQVTM and CDR2 is ANQGSEA. In DNA form, the CDR3 reads TGCAGCGTTGAGGTTAGGACAACGAGCTCCTACGAGCAGTACTTC. This translates into CSVEVRTTSSYEQYF.

The chain joins TRBV19 to TRBJ2-2, with 7 bases fitting TRBD2. V lost 4 bases to trimming and J lost 7 bases; unmatched junction nucleotides: 12. The CDR3 runs to 16 residues. Per germline, CDR1 LNHDA and CDR2 SQIVND (reference sequence). In DNA, the CDR3 is TGTGCCAGTAGTACCCTACGGATAGCGGGCCTCGGGGAGCTGTTTTTT. This translates into CASSTLRIAGLGELFF.

The genes are TRBV4-3 and TRBJ2-5; TRBD1 aligns across 8 bases. The J call is in doubt because the DNA end fits TRBJ2-7 better. The CDR3 has 17 amino acids. Germline CDR1 LGHNA, CDR2 YSLEER. The CDR3 DNA is TGCGCCAGCAGCCACCTCGTTTTGGGACAGGACTCCTACGAGCAGTACTTC. Translating gives CASSHLVLGQDSYEQYF.

The rearrangement joins TRBV18 to TRBJ2-3, with TRBD1 matching 11 bases. V lost 5 bases and J lost 4; bases outside the gene matches: 11. Looked up from germline, CDR1 is KGHSH and CDR2 is LQKENI. The CDR3 is 17 amino acids. The CDR3 DNA reads TGTGCCAGCTCAAGGACAGGGGGCGCGGGGCCCCCAGATACGCAGTATTTT. Amino acids: CASSRTGGAGPPDTQYF.